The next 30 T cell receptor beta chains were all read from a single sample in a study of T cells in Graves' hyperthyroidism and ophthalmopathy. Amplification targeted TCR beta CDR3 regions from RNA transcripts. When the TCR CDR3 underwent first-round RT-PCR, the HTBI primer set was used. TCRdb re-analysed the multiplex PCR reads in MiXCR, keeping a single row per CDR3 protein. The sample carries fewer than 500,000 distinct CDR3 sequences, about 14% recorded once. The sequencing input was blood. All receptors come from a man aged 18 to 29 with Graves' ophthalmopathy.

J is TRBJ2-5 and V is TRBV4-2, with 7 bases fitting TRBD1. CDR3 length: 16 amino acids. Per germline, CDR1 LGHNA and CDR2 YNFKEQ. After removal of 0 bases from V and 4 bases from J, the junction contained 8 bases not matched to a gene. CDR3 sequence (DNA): TGTGCCAGCAGCCAAGAGGCCCCAGGGGGTGGAGAGACCCAGTACTTC. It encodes CASSQEAPGGGETQYF.

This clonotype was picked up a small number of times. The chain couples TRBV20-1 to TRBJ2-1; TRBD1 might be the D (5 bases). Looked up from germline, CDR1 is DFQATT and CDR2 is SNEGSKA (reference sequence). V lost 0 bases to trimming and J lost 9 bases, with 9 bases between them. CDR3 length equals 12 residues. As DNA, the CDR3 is TGCAGTGCTAGAGATAGGGGCCTTGAGCAGTTCTTC. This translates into CSARDRGLEQFF.

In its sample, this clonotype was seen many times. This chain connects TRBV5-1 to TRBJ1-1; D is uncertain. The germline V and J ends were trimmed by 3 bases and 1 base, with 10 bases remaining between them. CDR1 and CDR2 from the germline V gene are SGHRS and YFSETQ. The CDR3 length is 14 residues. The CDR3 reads CASSSSQPNTEAFF. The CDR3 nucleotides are TGCGCCAGCAGCTCTTCACAGCCGAACACTGAAGCTTTCTTT. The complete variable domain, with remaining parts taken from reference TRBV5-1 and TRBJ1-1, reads KAGVTQTPRYLIKTRGQQVTLSCSPISGHRSVSWYQQTPGQGLQFLFEYFSETQRNKGNFPGRFSGRQFSNSRSEMNVSTLELGDSALYLCASSSSQPNTEAFFGQGTRLTVV.

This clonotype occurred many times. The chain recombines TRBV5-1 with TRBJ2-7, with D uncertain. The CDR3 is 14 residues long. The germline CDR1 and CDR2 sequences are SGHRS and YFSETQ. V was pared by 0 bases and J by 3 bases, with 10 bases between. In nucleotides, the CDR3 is TGCGCCAGCAGCTTGGGGCAGAGTAACTACGAGCAGTACTTC. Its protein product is CASSLGQSNYEQYF.

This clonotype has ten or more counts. The DNA of the CDR3 is TGTGCCTGGACTGGGGGGAATGAGCAGTTCTTC. This gives the protein CAWTGGNEQFF. The chain employs TRBV30 and TRBJ2-1; perhaps TRBD2 as D (6 bases). Germline V gene data show CDR1 as GTSNPN and CDR2 as SVGIG (reference sequence). The CDR3 has 11 amino acids. The V end lost 4 bases, the J end lost 7 bases, and 8 bases lay between the germline ends.

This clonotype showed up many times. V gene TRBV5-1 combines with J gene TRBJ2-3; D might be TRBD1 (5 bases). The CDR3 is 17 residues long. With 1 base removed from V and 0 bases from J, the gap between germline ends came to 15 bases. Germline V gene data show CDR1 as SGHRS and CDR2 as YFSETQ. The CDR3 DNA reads TGCGCCAGCAGCTTGAAGACAGACATTTCTAGCACAGATACGCAGTATTTT. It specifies CASSLKTDISSTDTQYF. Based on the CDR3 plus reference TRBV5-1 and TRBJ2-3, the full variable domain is KAGVTQTPRYLIKTRGQQVTLSCSPISGHRSVSWYQQTPGQGLQFLFEYFSETQRNKGNFPGRFSGRQFSNSRSEMNVSTLELGDSALYLCASSLKTDISSTDTQYFGPGTRLTVL.

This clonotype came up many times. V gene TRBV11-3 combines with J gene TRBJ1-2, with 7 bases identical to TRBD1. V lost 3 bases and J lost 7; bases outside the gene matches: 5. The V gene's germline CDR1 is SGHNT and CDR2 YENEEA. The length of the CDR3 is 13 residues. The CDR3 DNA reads TGTGCCAGCAGCTTTGAGGGGGCTCGTGGCTACACCTTC. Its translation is CASSFEGARGYTF.

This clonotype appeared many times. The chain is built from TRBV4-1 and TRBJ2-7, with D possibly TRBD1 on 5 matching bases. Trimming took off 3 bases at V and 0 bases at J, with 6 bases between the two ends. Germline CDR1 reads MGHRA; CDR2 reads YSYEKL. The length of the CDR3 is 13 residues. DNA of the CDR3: TGCGCCAGCAGCCACAGGGACTCCTACGAGCAGTACTTC. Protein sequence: CASSHRDSYEQYF.

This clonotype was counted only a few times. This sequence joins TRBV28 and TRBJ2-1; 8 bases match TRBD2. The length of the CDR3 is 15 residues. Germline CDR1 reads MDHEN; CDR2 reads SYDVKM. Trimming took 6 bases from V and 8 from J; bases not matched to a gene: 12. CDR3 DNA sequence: TGTGCCAGCAGCTCTCGGACTAGCAGTTTCGATGAGCAGTTCTTC. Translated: CASSSRTSSFDEQFF.

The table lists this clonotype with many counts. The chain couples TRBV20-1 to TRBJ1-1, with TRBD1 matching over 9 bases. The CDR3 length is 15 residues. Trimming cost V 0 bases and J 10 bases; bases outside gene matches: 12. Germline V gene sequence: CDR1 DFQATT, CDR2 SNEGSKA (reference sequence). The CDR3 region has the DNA TGCAGTGCTAGAGAGGGCTTGGGGACAGGGATACGAGCTTTCTTT. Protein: CSAREGLGTGIRAFF.

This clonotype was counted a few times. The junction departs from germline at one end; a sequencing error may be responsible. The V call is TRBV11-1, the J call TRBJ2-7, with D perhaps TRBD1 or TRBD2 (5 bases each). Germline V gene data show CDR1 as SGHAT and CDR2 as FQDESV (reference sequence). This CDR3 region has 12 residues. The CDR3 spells CASSPLRGEQHF. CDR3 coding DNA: TGTGCCAGCAGCCCCCTTCGGGGCGAGCAGCACTTC.

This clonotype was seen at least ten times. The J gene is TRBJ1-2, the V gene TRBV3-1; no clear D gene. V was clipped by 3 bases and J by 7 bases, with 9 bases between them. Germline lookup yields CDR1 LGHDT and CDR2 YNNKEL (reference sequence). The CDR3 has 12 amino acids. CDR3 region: CASSHGVGGYTF. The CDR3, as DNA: TGTGCCAGCAGCCATGGTGTGGGTGGCTACACCTTC.

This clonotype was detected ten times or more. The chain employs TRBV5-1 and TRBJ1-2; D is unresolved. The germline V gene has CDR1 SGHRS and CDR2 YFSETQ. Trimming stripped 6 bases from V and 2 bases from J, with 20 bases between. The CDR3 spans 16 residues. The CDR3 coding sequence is TGCGCCAGCAATAGTAATCCTGGGAGCCAGAACTATGGCTACACCTTC. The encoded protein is CASNSNPGSQNYGYTF.

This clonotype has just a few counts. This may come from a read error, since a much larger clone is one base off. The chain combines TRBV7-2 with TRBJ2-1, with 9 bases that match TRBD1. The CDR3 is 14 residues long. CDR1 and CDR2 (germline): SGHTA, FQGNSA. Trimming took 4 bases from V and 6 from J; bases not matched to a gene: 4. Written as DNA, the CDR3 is TGTGCCAGCAGCTCTGGGACAGGGCCCAATGAGCAGTTCTTC. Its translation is CASSSGTGPNEQFF.

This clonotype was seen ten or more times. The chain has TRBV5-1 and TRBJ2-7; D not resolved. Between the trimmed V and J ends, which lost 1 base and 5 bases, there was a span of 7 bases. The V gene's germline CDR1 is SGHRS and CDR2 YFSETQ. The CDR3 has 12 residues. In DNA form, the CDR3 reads TGCGCCAGCAGCTTGACGACGGACGAGCAGTACTTC. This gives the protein CASSLTTDEQYF.

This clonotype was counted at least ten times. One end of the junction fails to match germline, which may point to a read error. The CDR3 DNA reads as TGTGCCAGCAGCTACAGTCGGGACAGGTCCTTCGAGCAGTACTTC. Translated: CASSYSRDRSFEQYF. The chain has TRBV7-8 and TRBJ2-7; TRBD1 matches 8 bases. The CDR3 contains 15 residues. Germline V lookup: CDR1 SGHVS, CDR2 FQNEAQ.

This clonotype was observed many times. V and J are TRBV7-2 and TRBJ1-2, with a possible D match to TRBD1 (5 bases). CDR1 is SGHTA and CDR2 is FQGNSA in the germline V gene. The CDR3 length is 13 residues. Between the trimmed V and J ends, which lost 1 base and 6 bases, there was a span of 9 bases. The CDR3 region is CASSLGREDGYTF. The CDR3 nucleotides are TGTGCCAGCAGCTTAGGCAGGGAGGATGGCTACACCTTC.

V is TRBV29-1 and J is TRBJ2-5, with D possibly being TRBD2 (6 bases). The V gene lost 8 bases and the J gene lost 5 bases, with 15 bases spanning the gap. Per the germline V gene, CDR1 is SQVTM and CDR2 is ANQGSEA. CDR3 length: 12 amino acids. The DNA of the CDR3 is TGCAGCTTTTGTCGGGAGAGTGAGACCCAGTACTTC. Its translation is CSFCRESETQYF.

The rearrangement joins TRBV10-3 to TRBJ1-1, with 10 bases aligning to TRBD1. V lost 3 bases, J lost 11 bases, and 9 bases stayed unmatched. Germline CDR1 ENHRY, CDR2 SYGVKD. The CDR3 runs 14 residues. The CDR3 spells CAISESVGTGAAFF. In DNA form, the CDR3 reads TGTGCCATCAGTGAATCGGTCGGGACAGGGGCGGCTTTCTTT.

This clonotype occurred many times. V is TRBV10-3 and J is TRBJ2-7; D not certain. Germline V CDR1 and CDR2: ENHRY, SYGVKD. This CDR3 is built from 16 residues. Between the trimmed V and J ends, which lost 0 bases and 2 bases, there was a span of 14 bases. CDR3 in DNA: TGTGCCATCAGTGAGTCGGCCACCCCGGGCCCCTACGAGCAGTACTTC. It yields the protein CAISESATPGPYEQYF.

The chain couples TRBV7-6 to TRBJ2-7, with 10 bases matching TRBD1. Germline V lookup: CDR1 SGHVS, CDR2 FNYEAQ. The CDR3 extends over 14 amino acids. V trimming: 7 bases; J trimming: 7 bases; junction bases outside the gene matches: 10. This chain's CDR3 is CASTPGTGVEEQYF. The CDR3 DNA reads TGTGCCAGCACCCCCGGGACAGGGGTGGAGGAGCAGTACTTC.

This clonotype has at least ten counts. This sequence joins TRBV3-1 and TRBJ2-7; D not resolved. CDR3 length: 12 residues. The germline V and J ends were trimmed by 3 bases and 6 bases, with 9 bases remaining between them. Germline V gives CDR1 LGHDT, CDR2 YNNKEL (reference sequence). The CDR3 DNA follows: TGTGCCAGCAGCCATCACGGTCGCGAGCAGTACTTC. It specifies CASSHHGREQYF.

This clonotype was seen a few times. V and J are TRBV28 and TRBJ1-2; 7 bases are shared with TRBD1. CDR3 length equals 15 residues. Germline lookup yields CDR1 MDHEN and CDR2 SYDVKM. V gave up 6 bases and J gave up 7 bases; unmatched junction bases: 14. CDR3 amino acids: CASSRFDRDPPGYTF. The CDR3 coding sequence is TGTGCCAGCAGCCGATTTGACAGGGATCCCCCTGGCTACACCTTC.

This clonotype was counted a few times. Here the CDR3 reads CASSLNSGTGSGNTIYF. The CDR3 nucleotides are TGTGCCAGCAGCTTAAACTCCGGGACAGGGAGCGGAAACACCATATATTTT. The genes are TRBV7-2 and TRBJ1-3; 9 nucleotides line up with TRBD1. The CDR3 contains 17 residues. The germline gives CDR1 SGHTA, CDR2 FQGNSA. V was pared by 2 bases and J by 4 bases, with 9 bases of the junction left unmatched.

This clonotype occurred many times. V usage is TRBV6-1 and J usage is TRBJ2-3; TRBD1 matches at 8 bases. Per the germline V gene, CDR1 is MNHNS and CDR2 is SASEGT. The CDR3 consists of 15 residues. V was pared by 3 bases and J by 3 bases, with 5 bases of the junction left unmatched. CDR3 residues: CASSERQGRTDTQYF. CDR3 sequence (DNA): TGTGCCAGCAGTGAGCGACAGGGGAGGACAGATACGCAGTATTTT.

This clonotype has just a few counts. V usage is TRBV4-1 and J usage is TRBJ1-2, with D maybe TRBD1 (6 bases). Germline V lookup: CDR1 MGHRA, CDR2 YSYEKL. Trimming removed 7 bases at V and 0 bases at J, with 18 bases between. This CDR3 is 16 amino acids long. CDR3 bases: TGCGCCAGCAATAGGCCCGGGGCAGGGGCTAACTATGGCTACACCTTC. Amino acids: CASNRPGAGANYGYTF.

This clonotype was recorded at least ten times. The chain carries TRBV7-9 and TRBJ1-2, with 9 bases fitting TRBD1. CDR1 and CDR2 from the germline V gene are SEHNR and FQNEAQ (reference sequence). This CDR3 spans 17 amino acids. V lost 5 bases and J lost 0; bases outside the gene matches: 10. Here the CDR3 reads CASSKPGQGPPNYGYTF. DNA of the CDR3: TGTGCCAGCAGCAAACCGGGACAGGGCCCTCCTAACTATGGCTACACCTTC.

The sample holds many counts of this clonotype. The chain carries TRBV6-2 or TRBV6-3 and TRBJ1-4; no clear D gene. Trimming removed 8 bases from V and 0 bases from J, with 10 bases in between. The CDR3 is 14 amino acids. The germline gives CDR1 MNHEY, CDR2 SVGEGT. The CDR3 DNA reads TGTGCCAGCTCGACCGGACCAACTAATGAAAAACTGTTTTTT. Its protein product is CASSTGPTNEKLFF.

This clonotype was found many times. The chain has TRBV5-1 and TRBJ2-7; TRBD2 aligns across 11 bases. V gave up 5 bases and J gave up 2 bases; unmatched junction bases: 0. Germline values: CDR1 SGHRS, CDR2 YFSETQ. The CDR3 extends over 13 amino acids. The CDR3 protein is CASRTSGTYEQYF. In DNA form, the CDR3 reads TGCGCCAGCAGGACTAGCGGGACCTACGAGCAGTACTTC.

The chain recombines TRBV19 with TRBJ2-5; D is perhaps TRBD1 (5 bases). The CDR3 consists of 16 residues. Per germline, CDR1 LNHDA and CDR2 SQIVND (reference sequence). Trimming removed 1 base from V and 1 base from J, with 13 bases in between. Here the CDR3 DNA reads TGTGCCAGTAGTATAGGGGGCACACCCATCCAAGAGACCCAGTACTTC. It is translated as CASSIGGTPIQETQYF. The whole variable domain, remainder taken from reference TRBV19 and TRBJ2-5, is DGGITQSPKYLFRKEGQNVTLSCEQNLNHDAMYWYRQDPGQGLRLIYYSQIVNDFQKGDIAEGYSVSREKKESFPLTVTSAQKNPTAFYLCASSIGGTPIQETQYFGPGTRLLVL.